The rows below give T cell receptor beta chains drawn from one sample of a study of shared T cell receptors in the human thymus. TCRdb's table, derived via immunoSEQ multiplex PCR, lists solely in-frame clones and lacks some. The table records hundreds of thousands of clones, about four fifths of them present only once. This sample was shared with a second study, whose subject was human thymus T cells.

The sequenced sample was thymocytes. The receptor set was obtained from a boy younger than two with a congenital heart defect. CDR3s include the opening cysteine and the closing phenylalanine or tryptophan. A D gene is named only where the DNA matches it firmly. Expanded clones are given a class, and other clones once, few, many or no size at all.

CDR3 length: 15; clone size: -; J gene: TRBJ2-4; V gene: TRBV5-1; D gene: TRBD1; CDR3 DNA: TGCGCCAGCAGCCCCCGGGACAGGGAGTTGGGCATTCAGTACTTC; CDR3 protein: CASSPRDRELGIQYF
CDR3 length: 16; clone size: -; J gene: TRBJ1-2; V gene: TRBV18; D gene: -; CDR3 DNA: TGTGCCAGCTCACCCAATTCAAGGGATGGGAGGAATGGCTACACCTTC; CDR3 protein: CASSPNSRDGRNGYTF
CDR3 length: 19; clone size: -; J gene: TRBJ2-1; V gene: TRBV27; D gene: -; CDR3 DNA: TGTGCCAGCAGTCCCCAGGGGGCGGGAGGGCCTGGCCGTGTGGATGAGCAGTTCTTC; CDR3 protein: CASSPQGAGGPGRVDEQFF
CDR3 length: 17; clone size: few; J gene: TRBJ2-3; V gene: TRBV7-9; D gene: TRBD1; CDR3 DNA: TGTGCCAGCAGCTTAACCGGACAGGAACCTTTCACAGATACGCAGTATTTT; CDR3 protein: CASSLTGQEPFTDTQYF
CDR3 length: 15; clone size: -; J gene: TRBJ2-1; V gene: TRBV7-2; D gene: TRBD2; CDR3 DNA: TGTGCCAGCAGCCCAATAGCGGGACTCAGCAATGAGCAGTTCTTC; CDR3 protein: CASSPIAGLSNEQFF
CDR3 length: 14; clone size: -; J gene: TRBJ2-7; V gene: TRBV5-6; D gene: -; CDR3 DNA: TGTGCCAGCAGCGTACTGTCGGTTTCCTACGAGCAGTACTTC; CDR3 protein: CASSVLSVSYEQYF
CDR3 length: 15; clone size: -; J gene: TRBJ2-3; V gene: TRBV4-3; D gene: TRBD2; CDR3 DNA: TGCGCCAGCAGCCAAATAAAGTCGGGAGGGCATACGCAGTATTTT; CDR3 protein: CASSQIKSGGHTQYF
CDR3 length: 23; clone size: -; J gene: TRBJ2-1; V gene: TRBV19; D gene: TRBD2; CDR3 DNA: TGTGCCAGTAGTTCGCCCTATACCCGTACTAGCGGGAGGCCCAGGGTTTATGGCAATGAGCAGTTCTTC; CDR3 protein: CASSSPYTRTSGRPRVYGNEQFF
CDR3 length: 18; clone size: -; J gene: TRBJ1-5; V gene: TRBV11-3; D gene: -; CDR3 DNA: TGTGCCAGCAGCTTAGAGGCCAGATTCACAGGGAGCAATCAGCCCCAGCATTTT; CDR3 protein: CASSLEARFTGSNQPQHF
CDR3 length: 17; clone size: -; J gene: TRBJ1-2; V gene: TRBV10-3; D gene: -; CDR3 DNA: TGTGCCACCCACCGCGGGCCTCATCCCCCCACGAACTATGGCTACACCTTC; CDR3 protein: CATHRGPHPPTNYGYTF